These 19 T cell receptor beta chains share one sample of origin, sequenced in a study of cytotoxic CD8 clonotypes in ibrutinib-treated CLL. Profiled with immunoSEQ multiplex PCR; TCRdb holds only in-frame clones, not every one. In the table there are approximately 50,000 clones, 54% of which are singletons. The material was PBMCs, obtained at disease progression, from a patient treated with ibrutinib. Source of these receptors: a human donor with chronic lymphocytic leukemia.

The chain has TRBV19 and TRBJ1-2; unclear D gene. This CDR3 comprises 15 residues. Germline V gene data show CDR1 as LNHDA and CDR2 as SQIVND (reference sequence). With 1 base removed from V and 4 bases from J, the gap between germline ends came to 13 bases. CDR3 in amino acids: CASSIVTAPLYGYTF. The CDR3 DNA is TGTGCCAGTAGTATAGTGACTGCTCCCCTCTATGGCTACACCTTC. Full variable domain (rest looked up from reference TRBV19 and TRBJ1-2): DGGITQSPKYLFRKEGQNVTLSCEQNLNHDAMYWYRQDPGQGLRLIYYSQIVNDFQKGDIAEGYSVSREKKESFPLTVTSAQKNPTAFYLCASSIVTAPLYGYTFGSGTRLTVV.

V is TRBV19 and J is TRBJ2-7; D may be TRBD1 (5 bases). This CDR3 region has 14 residues. V lost 6 bases and J lost 2, with 14 bases in between. Germline CDR1 and CDR2: LNHDA and SQIVND (reference sequence). This CDR3 reads CASRVRAGTYEQYF. DNA of the CDR3: TGTGCCAGTAGGGTCAGGGCAGGGACCTACGAGCAGTACTTC.

The J gene is TRBJ1-4, the V gene TRBV28; the match to TRBD1 covers 7 bases. Germline V gene lookup returns CDR1 MDHEN and CDR2 SYDVKM. This CDR3 has 14 amino acids. V shed 5 bases, J shed 8 bases, and the junction held 8 bases outside the gene matches. The CDR3 nucleotides read TGTGCCAGCAGTCCAGGGGGAACAAAGGAAAAACTGTTTTTT. Encoded protein: CASSPGGTKEKLFF.

This sequence joins TRBV14 and TRBJ2-5; D uncertain. Between the trimmed V and J ends, which lost 1 base and 6 bases, there was a span of 6 bases. The CDR3 contains 12 residues. Germline loops: CDR1 SGHDN, CDR2 FVKESK. The CDR3 DNA reads as TGTGCCAGCAGCCAAGGGCCAAAGACCCAGTACTTC. The encoded protein is CASSQGPKTQYF.

This chain uses TRBV18 with TRBJ2-3, with a tentative D call TRBD1 (6 bases). This CDR3 is 15 amino acids long. V shed 6 bases and J shed 3 bases, with 16 bases lying between them. CDR1 and CDR2 (germline): KGHSH, LQKENI. CDR3 in amino acids: CASSPSRQETDTQYF. The CDR3, as DNA: TGTGCCAGCTCCCCATCACGACAGGAAACAGATACGCAGTATTTT.

The V call is TRBV10-2, the J call TRBJ1-5; no definite D call. Trimming took off 2 bases at V and 9 bases at J, with 11 bases between the two ends. This CDR3 is built from 13 residues. Germline V lookup: CDR1 WSHSY, CDR2 SAAADI. The CDR3 here is CASSETVVGPQHF. Written as DNA, the CDR3 is TGCGCCAGCAGTGAGACAGTCGTGGGGCCCCAGCATTTT.

This chain uses TRBV5-1 with TRBJ1-6, with 7 bases fitting TRBD1. The CDR3 is 15 residues long. Germline V CDR1 and CDR2: SGHRS, YFSETQ. V was pared by 6 bases and J by 6 bases, with 9 bases of the junction left unmatched. The CDR3 region has the DNA TGCGCCAGCACCTCGGATGCAGGGGGTAATTCACCCCTCCACTTT. It specifies CASTSDAGGNSPLHF. Variable domain in full (rest from reference TRBV5-1 and TRBJ1-6): KAGVTQTPRYLIKTRGQQVTLSCSPISGHRSVSWYQQTPGQGLQFLFEYFSETQRNKGNFPGRFSGRQFSNSRSEMNVSTLELGDSALYLCASTSDAGGNSPLHFGNGTRLTVT.

The CDR3 nucleotides read TGTGCCAGCAGCTTGGGACAAAATAACTATGGCTACACCTTC. Protein product: CASSLGQNNYGYTF. The chain joins TRBV5-4 to TRBJ1-2, with unresolved D. Trimming took 0 bases from V and 1 from J, leaving 7 bases between them. The CDR3 loop spans 14 amino acids. Germline CDR1 and CDR2: SGHNT and YYREEE (reference sequence).

This clone has a handful of counts. The chain recombines TRBV15 with TRBJ1-1; D uncertain. Trimming took 3 bases from V and 4 from J, leaving 12 bases between them. This CDR3 has 14 residues. Germline-derived CDR1 and CDR2 are LNHNV and YYDKDF (reference sequence). CDR3 in amino acids: CATSRDGVPTEAFF. The CDR3 DNA sequence: TGTGCCACCAGCAGGGATGGGGTGCCCACTGAAGCTTTCTTT.

This clone came up a few times. The chain links TRBV7-8 to TRBJ1-1, with a tentative D call TRBD1 (6 bases). V was pared by 0 bases and J by 8 bases, with 13 bases between. Germline lookup yields CDR1 SGHVS and CDR2 FQNEAQ. The CDR3 sequence is 14 residues long. CDR3 loop: CASSLARDKAEAFF. In nucleotides, the CDR3 is TGTGCCAGCAGCTTAGCCCGGGACAAGGCGGAAGCTTTCTTT.

The chain recombines TRBV6-5 with TRBJ2-5; 8 nucleotides line up with TRBD2. Germline assignment: CDR1 MNHEY and CDR2 SVGAGI. Trimming cost V 6 bases and J 3 bases; bases outside gene matches: 3. The CDR3 covers 13 residues. The CDR3 spells CASRGLGEETQYF. In nucleotides, the CDR3 is TGTGCCAGCAGGGGACTAGGGGAAGAGACCCAGTACTTC.

The J gene is TRBJ2-7, the V gene TRBV18, with TRBD2 matching over 11 bases. The CDR3 totals 15 residues. Germline-derived CDR1 and CDR2 are KGHSH and LQKENI. Trimming took 6 bases from V and 4 from J; bases not matched to a gene: 8. The CDR3 reads CASSPTGTSGYEQYF. In nucleotides, the CDR3 is TGTGCCAGCTCGCCAACCGGGACTAGCGGTTACGAGCAGTACTTC.

The V call is TRBV30, the J call TRBJ1-5; TRBD1 matches at 8 bases. With V trimmed by 2 bases and J by 5 bases, 2 bases remained unmatched. The length of the CDR3 is 13 residues. CDR1 GTSNPN and CDR2 SVGIG come from the germline V gene (reference sequence). The CDR3 protein is CAWSSQGDQPQHF. The CDR3 nucleotides read TGTGCCTGGAGTTCACAGGGGGATCAGCCCCAGCATTTT.

This clone appeared once. The chain couples TRBV5-1 to TRBJ2-3; D ambiguous. The V gene lost 1 base and the J gene lost 4 bases, with 4 bases spanning the gap. Germline loops: CDR1 SGHRS, CDR2 YFSETQ. This CDR3 is 12 amino acids long. This chain's CDR3 is CASSLNSDTQYF. CDR3 nucleotide sequence: TGCGCCAGCAGCTTGAACTCAGATACGCAGTATTTT.

The chain combines TRBV18 with TRBJ2-7, with D possibly called TRBD1 or TRBD2 (5 bases each). CDR3 length equals 12 residues. Germline V gene lookup returns CDR1 KGHSH and CDR2 LQKENI. V lost 2 bases to trimming and J lost 4 bases, with 6 bases between them. Here the CDR3 reads CASSPGGYEQYF. The DNA of the CDR3 is TGTGCCAGCTCACCAGGGGGTTACGAGCAGTACTTC.

The chain joins TRBV15 to TRBJ2-1; 7 nucleotides match TRBD2. This CDR3 region has 16 residues. The germline V gene has CDR1 LNHNV and CDR2 YYDKDF (reference sequence). V shed 1 base and J 5 bases; nucleotides not matched to a gene: 8. This CDR3 reads CATSRGLGLADNEQFF. CDR3 bases: TGTGCCACCAGCAGAGGTTTGGGGCTAGCGGACAATGAGCAGTTCTTC.

The chain carries TRBV9 and TRBJ2-3, with TRBD1 matching over 7 bases. V shed 7 bases, J shed 0 bases, and the junction held 8 bases outside the gene matches. The CDR3 covers 15 residues. The germline CDR1 and CDR2 sequences are SGDLS and YYNGEE. The CDR3 spells CASGLQGGSTDTQYF. The CDR3 DNA reads TGTGCCAGCGGGCTCCAAGGGGGCAGCACAGATACGCAGTATTTT.

This clone was seen a handful of times. The rearrangement links TRBV5-1 to TRBJ2-5, with 8 bases fitting TRBD1. This CDR3 is 14 amino acids long. Unmatched junction bases numbered 2, after V lost 4 bases and J lost 0 bases. Germline V gene sequence: CDR1 SGHRS, CDR2 YFSETQ. The CDR3 region has the DNA TGCGCCAGCAGCCGGACAGGGAACCAAGAGACCCAGTACTTC. This encodes CASSRTGNQETQYF. The full variable domain, its missing parts supplied by reference TRBV5-1 and TRBJ2-5, is KAGVTQTPRYLIKTRGQQVTLSCSPISGHRSVSWYQQTPGQGLQFLFEYFSETQRNKGNFPGRFSGRQFSNSRSEMNVSTLELGDSALYLCASSRTGNQETQYFGPGTRLLVL.

This chain joins TRBV5-1 and TRBJ2-1; possibly TRBD1 or TRBD2 for D (5 bases each). The CDR3 loop spans 14 amino acids. Germline V gene lookup returns CDR1 SGHRS and CDR2 YFSETQ. Trimming removed 4 bases at V and 1 base at J, with 9 bases between. The CDR3 DNA follows: TGCGCCAGCAGCCCCGGGGCTTCCTACAATGAGCAGTTCTTC. This gives the protein CASSPGASYNEQFF.